Below are 21 T cell receptor beta chains sequenced from a single sample in a study of T cell changes during pregnancy in multiple sclerosis. This table comes from immunoSEQ multiplex PCR, and its TCRdb copy is limited to in-frame clones, with some not included. The data hold roughly 38,000 clones, with roughly 88% observed a single time. Sample: CD8+ T cells from peripheral blood mononuclear cells, taken in the first trimester of pregnancy. These receptors were taken from a female donor with multiple sclerosis, enrolled in a pregnancy study.

This chain joins TRBV4-2 and TRBJ2-3; the D gene is possibly TRBD2 (7 bases). Germline V gene data show CDR1 as LGHNA and CDR2 as YNFKEQ. Trimming removed 3 bases at V and 1 base at J, with 11 bases between. The CDR3 has 15 residues. CDR3 sequence: CASSHGGGGTDTQYF. The CDR3 DNA reads as TGTGCCAGCAGCCACGGCGGGGGCGGCACAGATACGCAGTATTTT.

The genes are TRBV5-6 and TRBJ2-5; 7 nucleotides match TRBD1. From germline, CDR1 is SGHDT and CDR2 YYEEEE. The trim removed 0 bases at V and 2 bases at J, leaving 4 bases unmatched. The CDR3 extends over 15 amino acids. CDR3 sequence reads: CASSLAGQAQETQYF. The CDR3 DNA reads as TGTGCCAGCAGCTTGGCCGGACAGGCGCAAGAGACCCAGTACTTC.

This chain links TRBV27 with TRBJ2-3; 8 bases are shared with TRBD2. Per the germline V gene, CDR1 is MNHEY and CDR2 is SMNVEV (reference sequence). The V and J ends lost 0 bases and 9 bases, in that order; junction bases with no gene match: 11. The CDR3 extends over 16 amino acids. CDR3 nucleotide sequence: TGTGCCAGCAGTTTATCTATCGGGGGGGCCGGTCCGACGCAGTATTTT. Its protein is CASSLSIGGAGPTQYF.

The chain has TRBV19 and TRBJ2-7, with 9 nucleotides matching TRBD1. This CDR3 spans 14 amino acids. V lost 6 bases, J lost 2 bases, and 5 bases stayed unmatched. Germline V gene lookup returns CDR1 LNHDA and CDR2 SQIVND (reference sequence). The CDR3, as DNA: TGTGCCAGTAGCCCCGGACAGGGGCCCTACGAGCAGTACTTC. Its translation is CASSPGQGPYEQYF.

The chain uses TRBV7-9 and TRBJ2-7, with 8 bases fitting TRBD1. Germline V CDR1 and CDR2: SEHNR, FQNEAQ (reference sequence). After removal of 5 bases from V and 2 bases from J, the junction contained 8 bases not matched to a gene. The CDR3 totals 15 residues. CDR3 protein: CASSARDRSTYEQYF. The CDR3 DNA sequence: TGTGCCAGCAGCGCTCGGGACAGGAGTACCTACGAGCAGTACTTC.

This chain uses TRBV13 with TRBJ1-2, with 9 bases identical to TRBD1. Losses at the gene ends were 4 bases for V and 7 bases for J; bases not matched to a gene: 10. This CDR3 comprises 15 residues. Germline lookup yields CDR1 PRHDT and CDR2 FYEKMQ (reference sequence). The CDR3 DNA reads as TGTGCCAGCAGCTCACTCGGGACAGGGACCGGTGGCTACACCTTC. It yields the protein CASSSLGTGTGGYTF.

The V and J genes are TRBV9 and TRBJ2-7, with TRBD2 identical over 7 bases. The CDR3 contains 14 residues. Germline CDR1 SGDLS, CDR2 YYNGEE. V was clipped by 3 bases and J by 0 bases; unmatched bases: 3. CDR3 nucleotide sequence: TGTGCCAGCAGCGCGACTAGCAGCTCCTACGAGCAGTACTTC. This sequence encodes CASSATSSSYEQYF.

The sample holds one count of this clone. One end of the junction is discordant with germline, which a read error may explain. The chain carries TRBV7-9 and TRBJ2-5, with D uncertain. This CDR3 comprises 11 residues. Germline V lookup: CDR1 SEHNR, CDR2 FQNEAQ (reference sequence). The CDR3 spells CSSSLEETQYF. The CDR3 nucleotides are TGTTCCAGCAGCCTTGAGGAGACCCAGTACTTC.

The chain uses TRBV19 and TRBJ2-7; 8 nucleotides agree with TRBD2. J gave up 2 bases and V 2 bases, and 5 bases lay outside the gene matches. The CDR3 is 15 amino acids. CDR1 LNHDA and CDR2 SQIVND come from the germline V gene (reference sequence). The CDR3 here is CASSILAGGTYEQYF. DNA for the CDR3: TGTGCCAGTAGTATACTGGCGGGAGGAACCTACGAGCAGTACTTC. The full variable domain, its missing parts supplied by reference TRBV19 and TRBJ2-7, is DGGITQSPKYLFRKEGQNVTLSCEQNLNHDAMYWYRQDPGQGLRLIYYSQIVNDFQKGDIAEGYSVSREKKESFPLTVTSAQKNPTAFYLCASSILAGGTYEQYFGPGTRLTVT.

This chain links TRBV5-4 with TRBJ2-2; TRBD2 agrees at 7 bases. V lost 5 bases and J lost 4; bases outside the gene matches: 2. The CDR3 is 13 amino acids. Germline V gene sequence: CDR1 SGHNT, CDR2 YYREEE (reference sequence). The CDR3 DNA sequence: TGTGCCAGCAGGACTAGCCTCACCGGGGAGCTGTTTTTT. This codes for CASRTSLTGELFF.

V gene TRBV4-2 combines with J gene TRBJ1-3; 7 bases fit TRBD1. V dropped 1 base and J dropped 0; count of bases not matched to a gene: 3. The CDR3 length is 16 residues. CDR1 LGHNA and CDR2 YNFKEQ come from the germline V gene. CDR3 nucleotides: TGTGCCAGCAGCCAAGGACAGGGTAACTCTGGAAACACCATATATTTT. Residues: CASSQGQGNSGNTIYF.

J is TRBJ2-3 and V is TRBV4-1, with 8 nucleotides matching TRBD2. Germline CDR1 is MGHRA and CDR2 is YSYEKL. The CDR3 contains 15 residues. V lost 1 base and J lost 6; bases outside the gene matches: 6. CDR3 nucleotides: TGCGCCAGCAGCCAAGGGTTCGGGGGGGAGGATACGCAGTATTTT. Residues: CASSQGFGGEDTQYF.

This clone was seen just once. This rearrangement joins TRBV4-3 to TRBJ2-1; D is undetermined. CDR3 length equals 16 residues. V was shortened by 0 bases and J by 3 bases, with 12 bases between the two germline ends. Germline CDR1 is LGHNA and CDR2 is YSLEER. This CDR3 reads CASSQDLTESYNEQFF. CDR3 sequence (DNA): TGCGCCAGCAGCCAAGATCTCACAGAAAGCTACAATGAGCAGTTCTTC.

In its sample, this clone was seen a few times. The chain employs TRBV7-9 and TRBJ1-4; the D is unclear. This CDR3 comprises 16 residues. V shed 0 bases and J shed 0 bases, with 8 bases lying between them. Germline CDR1 SEHNR, CDR2 FQNEAQ (reference sequence). CDR3 sequence: CASSLAAGATNEKLFF. The CDR3 nucleotides read TGTGCCAGCAGCTTAGCTGCGGGTGCAACTAATGAAAAACTGTTTTTT.

The chain is built from TRBV4-3 and TRBJ2-2; TRBD2 aligns across 11 bases. The CDR3 is made up of 19 amino acids. V shed 0 bases, J shed 4 bases, and the junction held 10 bases outside the gene matches. CDR1 and CDR2 from the germline V gene are LGHNA and YSLEER. The CDR3 region has the DNA TGCGCCAGCAGCCAAGACTACTTTAGCGGGGGGGCGCTCACCGGGGAGCTGTTTTTT. Residues: CASSQDYFSGGALTGELFF.

This sequence joins TRBV6-4 and TRBJ2-3, with D hard to call. Germline CDR1 reads MRHNA; CDR2 reads SNTAGT. The CDR3 is 14 amino acids. Trimming took off 4 bases at V and 1 base at J, with 9 bases between the two ends. This CDR3 reads CASSVASGTDTQYF. DNA for the CDR3: TGTGCCAGCAGTGTCGCGAGCGGCACAGATACGCAGTATTTT.

The rearrangement links TRBV6-5 to TRBJ1-2, with unresolved D. Per the germline V gene, CDR1 is MNHEY and CDR2 is SVGAGI. The V end lost 6 bases, the J end lost 7 bases, and 15 bases lay between the germline ends. The CDR3 has 13 residues. CDR3 in amino acids: CASRPRGFGGYTF. In nucleotides, the CDR3 is TGTGCCAGCAGGCCACGGGGTTTCGGTGGCTACACCTTC.

The chain recombines TRBV19 with TRBJ1-1; D call uncertain. The CDR3 covers 13 residues. The V end lost 7 bases, the J end lost 0 bases, and 9 bases lay between the germline ends. In germline, CDR1 is LNHDA, CDR2 SQIVND (reference sequence). In DNA, the CDR3 is TGTGCCAGTAACACAGCTTTGAACACTGAAGCTTTCTTT. Translating gives CASNTALNTEAFF.

V and J are TRBV27 and TRBJ2-7; 7 positions match TRBD1. Germline V lookup: CDR1 MNHEY, CDR2 SMNVEV (reference sequence). This CDR3 is 15 amino acids long. The junction had 8 bases not matched to a gene; V was cut back by 6 bases and J by 0 bases. The CDR3 nucleotides are TGTGCCAGCAGCCAGATCCGGGACAGCTCCTACGAGCAGTACTTC. Translation gives CASSQIRDSSYEQYF.

The chain joins TRBV19 to TRBJ2-7; 10 bases line up with TRBD1. Germline trimming cut 8 bases from V and 2 bases from J; bases unmatched to any gene: 3. This CDR3 spans 13 amino acids. Germline CDR1 LNHDA, CDR2 SQIVND (reference sequence). CDR3 coding DNA: TGTGCCAGTCGACAGGGGGCGGCCTACGAGCAGTACTTC. Protein product: CASRQGAAYEQYF.

This chain uses TRBV6-4 with TRBJ1-2; no firm D call. V lost 6 bases and J lost 6, with 17 bases in between. CDR3 length equals 14 residues. Germline V gene lookup returns CDR1 MRHNA and CDR2 SNTAGT. The CDR3 is CASSTDAEGDGYTF. The CDR3 nucleotides are TGTGCCAGCAGCACAGATGCGGAGGGAGATGGCTACACCTTC.